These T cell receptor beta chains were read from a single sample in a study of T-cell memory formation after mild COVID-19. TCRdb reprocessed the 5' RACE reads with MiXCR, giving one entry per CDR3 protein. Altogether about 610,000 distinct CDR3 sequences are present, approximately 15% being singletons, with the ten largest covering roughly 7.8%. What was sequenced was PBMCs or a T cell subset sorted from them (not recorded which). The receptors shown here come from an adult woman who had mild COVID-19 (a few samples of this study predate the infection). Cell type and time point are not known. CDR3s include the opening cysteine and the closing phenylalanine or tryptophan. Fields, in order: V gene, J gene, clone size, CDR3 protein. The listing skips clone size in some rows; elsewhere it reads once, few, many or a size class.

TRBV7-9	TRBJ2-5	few	CASSLGAGNVQETQYF
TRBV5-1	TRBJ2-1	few	CASSLSLAGGYNEQFF
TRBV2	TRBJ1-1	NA	CASSAGRRTEAFF
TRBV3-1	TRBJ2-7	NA	CASSQGLAGKQYF
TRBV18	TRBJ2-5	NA	CASSPFSGGARETQYF
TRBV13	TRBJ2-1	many	CASSSFKPGQEVSSSYNEQFF
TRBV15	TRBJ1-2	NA	CATSPRTGGKRSYGYTF
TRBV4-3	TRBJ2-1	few	CASSQDSEGNNEQFF
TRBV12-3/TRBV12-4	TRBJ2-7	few	CASRKTGSTYEQYF
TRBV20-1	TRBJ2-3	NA	CSARGAGTDTQYF
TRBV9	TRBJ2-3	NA	CASSVRGGRTDTQYF
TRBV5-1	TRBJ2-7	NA	CASSSPAGPGPYEQYF
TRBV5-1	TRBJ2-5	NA	CASRSDWQETQYF
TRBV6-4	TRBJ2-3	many	CASSDEQEGSDTQYF
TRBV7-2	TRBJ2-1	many	CASSLSSYNEQFF
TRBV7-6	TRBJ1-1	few	CASSSPGQGPMNTEAFF
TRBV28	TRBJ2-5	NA	CASSLSILRLNKDRRPGPKETQYF
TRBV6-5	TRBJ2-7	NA	CASSSAGTSGGYEQYF
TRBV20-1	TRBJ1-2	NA	CSARGRRGGDYGYTF
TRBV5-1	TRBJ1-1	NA	CASSQGDREQDTEAFF
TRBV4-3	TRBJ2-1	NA	CASSQDRLGSGIYNEQFF
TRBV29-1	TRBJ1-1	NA	CSVTRGNTEAFF
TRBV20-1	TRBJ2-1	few	CSARGYLAGAYNEQFF
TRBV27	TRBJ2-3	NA	CASRSSGRAFSTDTQYF
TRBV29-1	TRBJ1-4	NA	CSVVGLGNEKLFF
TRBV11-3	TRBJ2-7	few	CASSSGRKTSYEQYF
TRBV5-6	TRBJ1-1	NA	CASITAGRYTEAFF
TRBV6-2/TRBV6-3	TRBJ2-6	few	CASSPTGGTGANVLTF
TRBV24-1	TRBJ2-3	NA	CATGTGSTDTQYF
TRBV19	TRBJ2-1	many	CASSISEVRRNEQFF
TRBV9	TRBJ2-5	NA	CASSVGLAGRQKETQYF
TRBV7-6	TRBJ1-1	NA	CASSLNPGVEAFF
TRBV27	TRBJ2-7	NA	CASSPFSSYEQYF
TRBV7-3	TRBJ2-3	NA	CASSLTYLGVTDTQYF
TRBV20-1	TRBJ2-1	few	CSARLKGSYNEQFF
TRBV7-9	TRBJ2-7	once	CASSLSVGSLRDNEQYF
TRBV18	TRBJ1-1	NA	CASSGSQANTEAFF
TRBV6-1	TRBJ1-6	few	CASSQLGTSSPLHF
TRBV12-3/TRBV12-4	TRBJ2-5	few	CASSPSGTGETQYF
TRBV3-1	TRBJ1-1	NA	CASSRTGPMYTEAFF
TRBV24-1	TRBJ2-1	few	CATSETLGAGYNEQFF